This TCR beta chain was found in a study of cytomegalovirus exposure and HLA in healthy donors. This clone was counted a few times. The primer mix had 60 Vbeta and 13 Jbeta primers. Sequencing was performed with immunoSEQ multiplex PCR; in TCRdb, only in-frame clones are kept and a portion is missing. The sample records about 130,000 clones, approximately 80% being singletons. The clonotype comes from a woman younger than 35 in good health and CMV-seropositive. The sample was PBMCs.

This chain's CDR3 is CASSPYPVSGGALSNEQFF. Written as DNA, the CDR3 is TGTGCCAGCAGCCCTTACCCCGTGAGCGGGGGGGCCTTGTCCAATGAGCAGTTCTTC. The chain joins TRBV14 to TRBJ2-1; the match to TRBD2 covers 10 bases. The CDR3 extends over 19 amino acids. CDR1 SGHDN and CDR2 FVKESK come from the germline V gene. Unmatched junction bases numbered 18, after V lost 4 bases and J lost 6 bases.